The 21 T cell receptor beta chains listed next were all sequenced from one sample in a study of neurological immune-mediated disorders. TCRdb itself ran the 5' RACE reads through MiXCR, one entry per CDR3 protein. The table shows roughly 30,000 distinct CDR3 sequences, with approximately 4.2% occurring only once. The sample taken for sequencing was PBMCs. Source of these receptors: a young man in good health.

This clonotype was counted many times. This chain joins TRBV5-1 and TRBJ1-2; D is possibly TRBD1 (5 bases). Trimming took off 7 bases at V and 8 bases at J, with 12 bases between the two ends. The CDR3 runs 11 residues. Germline CDR1 and CDR2: SGHRS and YFSETQ. In nucleotides, the CDR3 is TGCGCCAGCGGGGGGGTCGACGGCTACACCTTC. This sequence encodes CASGGVDGYTF.

This clonotype has ten or more counts. The V and J genes are TRBV20-1 and TRBJ2-7, with 8 bases identical to TRBD1. The CDR3 contains 15 residues. The V segment lost 0 bases and the J segment 3 bases; nucleotides outside the gene matches: 7. Germline CDR1 reads DFQATT; CDR2 reads SNEGSKA (reference sequence). This CDR3 reads CSARDGEDRVYEQYF. In nucleotides, the CDR3 is TGCAGTGCTAGAGATGGGGAGGACAGGGTCTACGAGCAGTACTTC.

This clonotype occurred a few times. The V and J genes are TRBV6-2 or TRBV6-3 and TRBJ2-2; D uncertain. The CDR3 consists of 16 residues. The germline V gene has CDR1 MNHEY and CDR2 SVGEGT. Trimming shortened V by 7 bases and J by 4 bases, and 19 bases separated the two germline ends. CDR3 nucleotide sequence: TGTGCCAGCACCCTACGCCCTGGGGTGAGCACCGGGGAGCTGTTTTTT. It is translated as CASTLRPGVSTGELFF.

This clonotype was seen at least ten times. This chain connects TRBV18 to TRBJ1-4, with no clear D. The V end lost 6 bases, the J end lost 0 bases, and 11 bases lay between the germline ends. The CDR3 runs 15 residues. Per the germline V gene, CDR1 is KGHSH and CDR2 is LQKENI. CDR3: CASSSGGATNEKLFF. CDR3 DNA: TGTGCCAGCTCCTCTGGCGGTGCAACTAATGAAAAACTGTTTTTT.

This clonotype was seen many times. This rearrangement joins TRBV20-1 to TRBJ1-5; D gene uncertain. Germline V gene sequence: CDR1 DFQATT, CDR2 SNEGSKA (reference sequence). The CDR3 covers 12 residues. Between the trimmed V and J ends, which lost 4 bases and 1 base, there was a span of 5 bases. CDR3 loop: CSAKDSNQPQHF. The CDR3 DNA follows: TGCAGTGCTAAGGACAGCAATCAGCCCCAGCATTTT.

This clonotype was counted many times. The chain couples TRBV20-1 to TRBJ1-1, with no clear D. The CDR3 totals 12 residues. The germline V gene has CDR1 DFQATT and CDR2 SNEGSKA (reference sequence). V lost 1 base and J lost 3, with 6 bases in between. CDR3 nucleotide sequence: TGCAGTGCTAGAGTGGAATACACTGAAGCTTTCTTT. It encodes CSARVEYTEAFF.

In this sample, this clonotype turned up many times. The chain uses TRBV5-1 and TRBJ1-2, with unresolved D. The CDR3 runs to 11 residues. The germline gives CDR1 SGHRS, CDR2 YFSETQ. The germline V and J ends were trimmed by 7 bases and 2 bases, with 6 bases remaining between them. The CDR3 bases are TGCGCCAGCGGCGAAAACTATGGCTACACCTTC. Its translation is CASGENYGYTF. The full variable domain, with the rest looked up from reference TRBV5-1 and TRBJ1-2, is KAGVTQTPRYLIKTRGQQVTLSCSPISGHRSVSWYQQTPGQGLQFLFEYFSETQRNKGNFPGRFSGRQFSNSRSEMNVSTLELGDSALYLCASGENYGYTFGSGTRLTVV.

There are many counts of this clonotype. The chain couples TRBV12-3 or TRBV12-4 to TRBJ1-1; 8 bases map to TRBD1. CDR3 length equals 14 residues. The V and J ends lost 5 bases and 1 base, in that order; junction bases with no gene match: 3. The CDR3 nucleotides read TGTGCCAGCAGTAACAGGGGGTGGAACACTGAAGCTTTCTTT. It encodes CASSNRGWNTEAFF.

This clonotype was picked up many times. The rearrangement links TRBV14 to TRBJ1-2, with D unclear. From germline, CDR1 is SGHDN and CDR2 FVKESK. The CDR3 consists of 12 residues. Trimming pared 2 bases from V and 4 bases from J, leaving 5 bases between. The CDR3 loop reads CASSQWGYGYTF. CDR3 nucleotide sequence: TGTGCCAGCAGCCAATGGGGCTATGGCTACACCTTC.

This clonotype came up many times. This chain links TRBV7-2 with TRBJ1-4; D ambiguous. The germline CDR1 and CDR2 sequences are SGHTA and FQGNSA. Trimming stripped 5 bases from V and 0 bases from J, with 16 bases between. This CDR3 contains 17 residues. CDR3 loop: CASSAQPHSTTNEKLFF. CDR3 DNA sequence: TGTGCCAGCAGCGCTCAACCACACAGCACAACTAATGAAAAACTGTTTTTT.

In its sample, this clonotype was seen many times. This sequence joins TRBV6-2 or TRBV6-3 and TRBJ2-3, with 7 bases that match TRBD2. CDR1 is MNHEY and CDR2 is SVGEGT in the germline V gene. The CDR3 runs 17 residues. V trimming: 6 bases; J trimming: 2 bases; junction bases outside the gene matches: 14. Here the CDR3 reads CASRAVWAGELTDTQYF. The CDR3 nucleotides read TGTGCCAGCAGGGCGGTATGGGCGGGGGAACTCACAGATACGCAGTATTTT.

This clonotype was counted at least ten times. The chain couples TRBV6-2 or TRBV6-3 to TRBJ1-5, with D possibly being TRBD1 (5 bases). The CDR3 spans 14 residues. Germline V gene lookup returns CDR1 MNHEY and CDR2 SVGEGT. V lost 6 bases and J 6 bases, leaving 15 bases between the germline ends. The CDR3 region has the DNA TGTGCCAGCAGCGGGACCAGCGAAGGTCAGCCCCAGCATTTT. Protein: CASSGTSEGQPQHF.

The table lists this clonotype with many counts. The V and J genes are TRBV7-2 and TRBJ2-7, with D possibly matching TRBD1 (6 bases). CDR3 size: 14 residues. Germline CDR1 reads SGHTA; CDR2 reads FQGNSA. The V gene lost 2 bases and the J gene lost 4 bases, with 12 bases spanning the gap. The CDR3, as DNA: TGTGCCAGCAGCTTAAACAGGGTTGGATACGAGCAGTACTTC. It codes for CASSLNRVGYEQYF.

This clonotype was counted at least ten times. This chain joins TRBV5-1 and TRBJ2-6; D remains ambiguous. Trimming shortened V by 4 bases and J by 5 bases, and 4 bases separated the two germline ends. Germline-derived CDR1 and CDR2 are SGHRS and YFSETQ. The CDR3 covers 12 residues. The CDR3 sequence is CASSEWANVLTF. Written as DNA, the CDR3 is TGCGCCAGCAGCGAGTGGGCCAACGTCCTGACTTTC.

This clonotype appeared many times. The chain has TRBV6-1 and TRBJ2-7, with D possibly TRBD2 on 5 matching bases. The CDR3 contains 16 residues. From germline, CDR1 is MNHNS and CDR2 SASEGT. V lost 0 bases, J lost 1 base, and 13 bases lay in between. The CDR3 bases are TGTGCCAGCAGTGAAGCGGAGGCTACTTTTTCCTACGAGCAGTACTTC. It codes for CASSEAEATFSYEQYF.

This clonotype has at least ten counts. The V call is TRBV27, the J call TRBJ1-1; D is perhaps TRBD1 (5 bases). The CDR3 runs 15 residues. The V gene's germline CDR1 is MNHEY and CDR2 SMNVEV (reference sequence). Deletions cut 4 bases from V and 1 base from J, with 13 bases between. The CDR3 sequence is CASSSGGTGNTEAFF. CDR3 DNA: TGTGCCAGCAGTTCCGGGGGGACGGGGAACACTGAAGCTTTCTTT.

This clonotype appeared many times. The rearrangement links TRBV10-3 to TRBJ1-3; D is perhaps TRBD1 (6 bases). Trimming pared 6 bases from V and 5 bases from J, leaving 23 bases between. CDR3 length equals 17 residues. CDR1 and CDR2 from the germline V gene are ENHRY and SYGVKD. The CDR3 DNA sequence: TGTGCCATCAGCCACTTCACGGGACAAGGAACTCGAAACACCATATATTTT. This encodes CAISHFTGQGTRNTIYF.

This clonotype was detected ten times or more. The V call is TRBV20-1, the J call TRBJ2-3, with TRBD1 identical over 8 bases. CDR3 length: 14 amino acids. The V gene's germline CDR1 is DFQATT and CDR2 SNEGSKA (reference sequence). The trim removed 6 bases at V and 1 base at J, leaving 6 bases unmatched. The CDR3 nucleotides read TGCAGTGCGGACGCGGGACAGGGCACAGATACGCAGTATTTT. It translates to CSADAGQGTDTQYF.

This clonotype has a count of ten or more. The genes are TRBV20-1 and TRBJ1-1, with a weak D call TRBD1 (5 bases). This CDR3 region has 14 residues. The ends were cut back, 3 bases at V and 2 bases at J, with 13 bases in the middle. The germline gives CDR1 DFQATT, CDR2 SNEGSKA (reference sequence). CDR3 bases: TGCAGTGCTAGGATCATACAGGTTAACACTGAAGCTTTCTTT. Translation gives CSARIIQVNTEAFF.

This clonotype was seen repeatedly, ten times or more. The genes are TRBV27 and TRBJ1-1, with D perhaps TRBD1 (5 bases). The V end was cut by 1 base, the J end by 8 bases, with 11 bases between. CDR1 is MNHEY and CDR2 is SMNVEV in the germline V gene (reference sequence). This CDR3 region has 13 residues. The DNA of the CDR3 is TGTGCCAGCAGTTTATATGGAGACAGCGAAGCTTTCTTT. This sequence encodes CASSLYGDSEAFF.

By sample share, this clonotype is medium-sized (0.01 to 0.1%). This chain uses TRBV7-2 with TRBJ2-3; D is undetermined. V shed 4 bases and J shed 6 bases, with 11 bases lying between them. Germline V CDR1 and CDR2: SGHTA, FQGNSA. CDR3 length: 13 residues. The CDR3 region has the DNA TGTGCCAGCAGCTCGTGGGCAGGCGATACGCAGTATTTT. Translation gives CASSSWAGDTQYF.